The clone carrying this T cell receptor beta chain was detected only once. The data derive from a study of blood T cell repertoires in COVID-19. Study summary: Specimens from acute and convalescent COVID-19 originated in the United States, Italy and Spain. In each case, the material was cDNA or gDNA derived from T cells, B-cell-depleted T cells, or PBMCs.

As handled by the study authors: Reference gene primers were amplified, and this amplification served to estimate nucleated cell counts. Clones were read by immunoSEQ multiplex PCR, and TCRdb kept only the in-frame ones, dropping some. That table furnishes V, J and clone size, whereas the DNA furnished D and trimming. This table has approximately 240,000 clones, approximately 80% appearing once. The sequenced sample consisted of peripheral blood. This clonotype was obtained from a woman between 40 and 50 years old with active or convalescent COVID-19.

CDR3 coding DNA: TGTGCCAGCAGCTTGGCGTCAGGGGTTGGGAACACCATATATTTT. This translates into CASSLASGVGNTIYF. V and J are TRBV5-6 and TRBJ1-3; maybe TRBD1 (6 bases). This CDR3 region has 15 residues. CDR1 is SGHDT, CDR2 YYEEEE, per germline. Trimming left V 0 bases short and J 7 bases short, with 14 bases between. Full variable domain (outside the CDR3, taken from reference TRBV5-6 and TRBJ1-3): DAGVTQSPTHLIKTRGQQVTLRCSPKSGHDTVSWYQQALGQGPQFIFQYYEEEERQRGNFPDRFSGHQFPNYSSELNVNALLLGDSALYLCASSLASGVGNTIYFGEGSWLTVV.